This TCR beta chain was recorded in a study of blood T cells in healthy people across ages. A J-beta primer mix and a sample-barcoded 5' primer were used in a second PCR of about 7 to 12 cycles. One entry per CDR3 protein results from TCRdb running MiXCR on the 5' RACE reads. The table has around 1,000,000 distinct CDR3 sequences, 20% to 25% seen once. CDR1 KGHDR and CDR2 SFDVKD come from the germline V gene. The CDR3 totals 18 residues. V was cut by 2 bases and J by 0 bases, with 13 bases left in between. These records were also assigned to another study, of T cells of mothers and their children.

The sequence derives from a girl aged 2 to 9 in good health. The rearrangement joins TRBV24-1 to TRBJ2-6; perhaps TRBD1 as D (6 bases). The sample taken for sequencing was blood. The CDR3 DNA follows: TGTGCCACCAGTGATTCACAGGGCCGAAGCTCTGGGGCCAACGTCCTGACTTTC. Protein sequence: CATSDSQGRSSGANVLTF.